A selection of T cell receptor beta chains follows, all from one sample in a study of beta chain features in type 1 diabetes. The assay was immunoSEQ multiplex PCR, and TCRdb's table has in-frame clones only and misses some. The table lists about 900,000 clones, 15% to 20% of them singletons. The sample was naive CD4+ T cells from blood. These receptor sequences come from a woman younger than 35 in good health. CDR3s include the opening cysteine and the closing phenylalanine or tryptophan. The order of the fields is D gene, clone size, J gene, V gene, CDR3 protein, CDR3 DNA. The D gene is left open where the match is weak. Only some rows state a clone size, as once, few, many or a class for expanded clones.

D gene: NA; clone size: few; J gene: TRBJ2-3; V gene: TRBV11-2; CDR3 protein: CASSLAGLSTDTQYF; CDR3 DNA: TGTGCCAGCAGCTTAGCGGGCCTAAGCACAGATACGCAGTATTTT
D gene: TRBD2; clone size: few; J gene: TRBJ2-6; V gene: TRBV7-3; CDR3 protein: CASSPGQTSGANVLTF; CDR3 DNA: TGTGCCAGCAGTCCAGGCCAGACTAGCGGGGCCAACGTCCTGACTTTC
D gene: NA; clone size: few; J gene: TRBJ2-3; V gene: TRBV7-9; CDR3 protein: CASSLRGASTDTQYF; CDR3 DNA: TGTGCCAGCAGCCTCCGGGGGGCGAGCACAGATACGCAGTATTTT
D gene: TRBD1; clone size: NA; J gene: TRBJ1-5; V gene: TRBV4-3; CDR3 protein: CASSRSRGDQPQHF; CDR3 DNA: TGCGCCAGCAGCCGAAGCAGGGGGGATCAGCCCCAGCATTTT
D gene: NA; clone size: few; J gene: TRBJ2-3; V gene: TRBV4-1; CDR3 protein: CASSRGPSSTDTQYF; CDR3 DNA: TGCGCCAGCAGTCGGGGACCATCCTCCACAGATACGCAGTATTTT
D gene: TRBD2; clone size: few; J gene: TRBJ2-5; V gene: TRBV19; CDR3 protein: CASSEGLAGSETQYF; CDR3 DNA: TGTGCCAGTAGTGAGGGACTAGCGGGATCGGAGACCCAGTACTTC
D gene: NA; clone size: NA; J gene: TRBJ2-3; V gene: TRBV6-5; CDR3 protein: CASRPLGTDTQYF; CDR3 DNA: TGTGCCAGCAGACCCCTCGGGACAGATACGCAGTATTTT
D gene: NA; clone size: NA; J gene: TRBJ2-7; V gene: TRBV27; CDR3 protein: CASSRGEVRLYEQYF; CDR3 DNA: TGTGCCAGCAGTCGAGGGGAGGTGAGACTCTACGAGCAGTACTTC
D gene: TRBD2; clone size: NA; J gene: TRBJ2-7; V gene: TRBV5-1; CDR3 protein: CASSSQTHLAGALWGYEQYF; CDR3 DNA: TGCGCCAGCAGTTCTCAGACCCATCTCGCGGGAGCCTTGTGGGGCTACGAGCAGTACTTC
D gene: NA; clone size: few; J gene: TRBJ2-1; V gene: TRBV11-3; CDR3 protein: CASSSSGVGTYNEQFF; CDR3 DNA: TGTGCCAGCAGCTCCTCAGGAGTGGGGACTTACAATGAGCAGTTCTTC
D gene: NA; clone size: few; J gene: TRBJ2-6; V gene: TRBV10-3; CDR3 protein: CATKGGSSGANVLTF; CDR3 DNA: TGTGCCACCAAGGGGGGGAGCTCTGGGGCCAACGTCCTGACTTTC
D gene: TRBD2; clone size: NA; J gene: TRBJ2-7; V gene: TRBV27; CDR3 protein: CASSFLTSGSKGSNEQYF; CDR3 DNA: TGTGCCAGCAGTTTCTTGACTAGCGGGAGCAAGGGCTCCAACGAGCAGTACTTC
D gene: TRBD1; clone size: few; J gene: TRBJ2-2; V gene: TRBV2; CDR3 protein: CASSAGTATGELFF; CDR3 DNA: TGTGCCAGCAGTGCCGGGACAGCTACCGGGGAGCTGTTTTTT
D gene: NA; clone size: few; J gene: TRBJ1-2; V gene: TRBV2; CDR3 protein: CASNPLRGYTF; CDR3 DNA: TGTGCCAGCAACCCCCTGAGGGGCTACACCTTC
D gene: NA; clone size: few; J gene: TRBJ2-5; V gene: TRBV9; CDR3 protein: CASSPAGASGHRTQYF; CDR3 DNA: TGTGCCAGCAGCCCCGCCGGAGCGAGCGGACATCGGACCCAGTACTTC
D gene: NA; clone size: few; J gene: TRBJ1-1; V gene: TRBV21-1; CDR3 protein: CASSKATGESTEAFF; CDR3 DNA: TGTGCCAGCAGCAAAGCAACAGGGGAGTCCACTGAAGCTTTCTTT
D gene: NA; clone size: few; J gene: TRBJ2-4; V gene: TRBV15; CDR3 protein: CATSRGTGGENIQYF; CDR3 DNA: TGTGCCACCAGCAGAGGGACTGGGGGTGAAAACATTCAGTACTTC
D gene: NA; clone size: many; J gene: TRBJ2-6; V gene: TRBV7-9; CDR3 protein: CASSPRSGANVLTF; CDR3 DNA: TGTGCCAGCAGCCCGCGCTCTGGGGCCAACGTCCTGACTTTC
D gene: NA; clone size: NA; J gene: TRBJ2-5; V gene: TRBV4-1; CDR3 protein: CASSKPGVGQETQYF; CDR3 DNA: TGCGCCAGTTCCAAACCGGGGGTCGGCCAAGAGACCCAGTACTTC
D gene: NA; clone size: few; J gene: TRBJ2-1; V gene: TRBV7-9; CDR3 protein: CASSHLTETNEQFF; CDR3 DNA: TGTGCCAGCAGCCATTTGACAGAGACCAATGAGCAGTTCTTC
D gene: NA; clone size: NA; J gene: TRBJ2-1; V gene: TRBV18; CDR3 protein: CASSPQGAEQFF; CDR3 DNA: TGTGCCAGCTCACCTCAAGGGGCTGAGCAGTTCTTC
D gene: NA; clone size: few; J gene: TRBJ1-3; V gene: TRBV28; CDR3 protein: CASSPGRPSTIYF; CDR3 DNA: TGTGCCAGCAGTCCCGGACGTCCGAGCACCATATATTTT
D gene: TRBD2; clone size: NA; J gene: TRBJ2-5; V gene: TRBV4-1; CDR3 protein: CASSQLGLAGAGPQETQYF; CDR3 DNA: TGCGCCAGCAGCCAATTGGGACTAGCGGGAGCGGGCCCCCAAGAGACCCAGTACTTC
D gene: NA; clone size: NA; J gene: TRBJ1-1; V gene: TRBV6-6; CDR3 protein: CASSLLRGNTEAFF; CDR3 DNA: TGTGCCAGCAGCCTACTCCGCGGGAACACTGAAGCTTTCTTT
D gene: NA; clone size: few; J gene: TRBJ1-4; V gene: TRBV28; CDR3 protein: CASTSSGTRGEKLFF; CDR3 DNA: TGTGCCAGCACCTCGAGTGGGACCCGGGGAGAAAAACTGTTTTTT
D gene: TRBD2; clone size: NA; J gene: TRBJ2-2; V gene: TRBV7-2; CDR3 protein: CASSKNLAGGAGELFF; CDR3 DNA: TGTGCCAGCAGCAAGAATCTAGCGGGAGGTGCCGGGGAGCTGTTTTTT
D gene: NA; clone size: NA; J gene: TRBJ2-1; V gene: TRBV7-2; CDR3 protein: CASSFSVIQFF; CDR3 DNA: TGTGCCAGCAGCTTTTCGGTCATCCAGTTCTTC
D gene: TRBD1; clone size: few; J gene: TRBJ1-2; V gene: TRBV18; CDR3 protein: CASSPDRGKGYTF; CDR3 DNA: TGTGCCAGCTCACCCGACAGGGGGAAAGGCTACACCTTC
D gene: TRBD1; clone size: NA; J gene: TRBJ2-1; V gene: TRBV27; CDR3 protein: CASRFSPQGNEQFF; CDR3 DNA: TGTGCCAGCAGATTCTCCCCACAGGGGAATGAGCAGTTCTTC
D gene: TRBD2; clone size: few; J gene: TRBJ2-7; V gene: TRBV7-2; CDR3 protein: CASSALAGGSYEQYF; CDR3 DNA: TGTGCCAGCAGCGCCCTAGCGGGAGGGTCCTACGAGCAGTACTTC
D gene: TRBD2; clone size: few; J gene: TRBJ2-1; V gene: TRBV7-9; CDR3 protein: CASSSGRLAAYNEQFF; CDR3 DNA: TGTGCCAGCAGCTCCGGAAGGCTAGCGGCCTACAATGAGCAGTTCTTC
D gene: NA; clone size: few; J gene: TRBJ2-3; V gene: TRBV9; CDR3 protein: CASSVEGGTDTQYF; CDR3 DNA: TGTGCCAGCAGCGTTGAGGGCGGCACAGATACGCAGTATTTT
D gene: TRBD2; clone size: few; J gene: TRBJ2-1; V gene: TRBV4-1; CDR3 protein: CASGTSGRVGYNEQFF; CDR3 DNA: TGCGCCAGCGGGACTAGCGGGAGGGTAGGGTACAATGAGCAGTTCTTC
D gene: TRBD2; clone size: NA; J gene: TRBJ2-1; V gene: TRBV29-1; CDR3 protein: CSATSGSSYNEQFF; CDR3 DNA: TGCAGCGCCACTAGCGGAAGCTCCTACAATGAGCAGTTCTTC
D gene: TRBD2; clone size: few; J gene: TRBJ2-3; V gene: TRBV7-2; CDR3 protein: CASSLGGGRADTQYF; CDR3 DNA: TGTGCCAGCAGCTTAGGTGGCGGGAGAGCAGATACGCAGTATTTT
D gene: TRBD2; clone size: few; J gene: TRBJ2-5; V gene: TRBV7-6; CDR3 protein: CASSLASGRARETQYF; CDR3 DNA: TGTGCCAGCAGCTTAGCGTCGGGGAGGGCCAGAGAGACCCAGTACTTC
D gene: NA; clone size: NA; J gene: TRBJ2-7; V gene: TRBV6-5; CDR3 protein: CASSYGSKSSYEQYF; CDR3 DNA: TGTGCCAGCAGTTATGGCAGCAAGAGCTCCTACGAGCAGTACTTC
D gene: NA; clone size: NA; J gene: TRBJ2-1; V gene: TRBV5-1; CDR3 protein: CASSLRAWGGQGHNEQFF; CDR3 DNA: TGCGCCAGCAGCTTGAGAGCTTGGGGCGGCCAAGGGCACAATGAGCAGTTCTTC
D gene: NA; clone size: few; J gene: TRBJ2-7; V gene: TRBV28; CDR3 protein: CAIGQEQYF; CDR3 DNA: TGTGCCATAGGACAGGAGCAGTACTTC
D gene: TRBD2; clone size: NA; J gene: TRBJ2-7; V gene: TRBV29-1; CDR3 protein: CSVEAGNVGTTYEQYF; CDR3 DNA: TGCAGCGTTGAAGCCGGTAATGTCGGGACTACTTACGAGCAGTACTTC
D gene: NA; clone size: few; J gene: TRBJ2-7; V gene: TRBV5-6; CDR3 protein: CASAILSGYEQYF; CDR3 DNA: TGTGCCAGCGCTATACTCTCAGGCTACGAGCAGTACTTC
D gene: NA; clone size: few; J gene: TRBJ2-2; V gene: TRBV23-1; CDR3 protein: CASSQSEGVGELFF; CDR3 DNA: TGCGCCAGCAGTCAATCAGAGGGTGTCGGGGAGCTGTTTTTT
D gene: NA; clone size: NA; J gene: TRBJ2-7; V gene: TRBV28; CDR3 protein: CASSFRSPTNPGARTGVDYEQYF; CDR3 DNA: TGTGCCAGCAGTTTTAGGTCCCCAACTAATCCCGGTGCTAGGACGGGAGTTGACTACGAGCAGTACTTC
D gene: NA; clone size: NA; J gene: TRBJ2-7; V gene: TRBV7-2; CDR3 protein: CASSLEGGYEQYF; CDR3 DNA: TGTGCCAGCAGCTTAGAGGGGGGATACGAGCAGTACTTC
D gene: NA; clone size: NA; J gene: TRBJ2-3; V gene: TRBV18; CDR3 protein: CASSPPGMGTDTQYF; CDR3 DNA: TGTGCCAGCTCACCACCAGGAATGGGCACAGATACGCAGTATTTT
D gene: TRBD1; clone size: few; J gene: TRBJ2-1; V gene: TRBV10-3; CDR3 protein: CAISRTGDDNEQFF; CDR3 DNA: TGTGCCATCAGTCGGACAGGGGACGACAATGAGCAGTTCTTC
D gene: NA; clone size: NA; J gene: TRBJ2-1; V gene: TRBV4-2; CDR3 protein: CASSQESQQEQFF; CDR3 DNA: TGTGCCAGCAGCCAAGAATCGCAACAGGAGCAGTTCTTC
D gene: NA; clone size: NA; J gene: TRBJ1-5; V gene: TRBV28; CDR3 protein: CASSLMGQPQHF; CDR3 DNA: TGTGCCAGCAGTTTAATGGGGCAGCCCCAGCATTTT
D gene: TRBD1; clone size: once; J gene: TRBJ1-2; V gene: TRBV4-1; CDR3 protein: CASSQETGGFGYTF; CDR3 DNA: TGCGCCAGCAGCCAAGAGACAGGGGGCTTTGGCTACACCTTC
D gene: NA; clone size: NA; J gene: TRBJ1-2; V gene: TRBV6-1; CDR3 protein: CASSRDKDYGYTF; CDR3 DNA: TGTGCCAGCAGCCGGGACAAGGACTATGGCTACACCTTC
D gene: TRBD1; clone size: few; J gene: TRBJ1-5; V gene: TRBV7-2; CDR3 protein: CASSPRTGSNQPQHF; CDR3 DNA: TGTGCCAGCAGCCCTCGGACAGGTAGCAATCAGCCCCAGCATTTT